This is a list of T cell receptor beta chains from one sample in a study of neoadjuvant nivolumab and ipilimumab in lung cancer. Method: immunoSEQ multiplex PCR; TCRdb's copy keeps in-frame clones and lacks some. The sample holds thousands of clones, roughly four fifths seen once. Sequencing used tumor tissue, obtained after neoadjuvant nivolumab, alone or with ipilimumab, at or shortly before surgery. These receptors were taken from an adult with non-small cell lung cancer. Each CDR3 is given with its conserved first and last residue. The D gene is left open where the match is weak. Some rows mark clone size as missing; the rest say once, few, many or name a class of expanded clone.

>TRBV28|-|-|TRBJ1-1
CASTPSGHSDEAFF
TGTGCCAGCACTCCCTCCGGACATTCCGATGAAGCTTTCTTT
>TRBV18|once|TRBD2|TRBJ2-7
CASSPRTSGSQPEEQYF
TGTGCCAGCTCACCAAGGACTAGCGGGAGTCAACCCGAAGAGCAGTACTTC
>TRBV28|-|TRBD2|TRBJ2-7
CASSFHRLAATYEQYF
TGTGCCAGCAGTTTTCACCGACTAGCGGCGACCTACGAGCAGTACTTC
>TRBV6-6|-|-|TRBJ2-7
CASSYNRANYEQYF
TGTGCCAGCAGTTATAACAGGGCGAATTACGAGCAGTACTTC
>TRBV9|few|TRBD1|TRBJ1-2
CASSPLGTGDYGYTF
TGTGCCAGCAGCCCCCTCGGGACAGGGGACTATGGCTACACCTTC
>TRBV6-1|few|TRBD2|TRBJ2-5
CACSGTTSGMQTQYF
TGTGCCTGCTCGGGTACGACTAGCGGGATGCAGACCCAGTACTTC
>TRBV7-9|few|-|TRBJ1-1
CASSLLQNEAFF
TGTGCCAGCAGCTTATTACAGAATGAAGCTTTCTTT
>TRBV2|few|-|TRBJ2-7
CASSENSYEQYF
TGTGCCAGCAGTGAGAATTCATACGAGCAGTACTTC
>TRBV6-5|few|TRBD2|TRBJ2-7
CASSYLLTGGPTEQYF
TGTGCCAGCAGTTATCTCCTAACGGGAGGGCCGACCGAGCAGTACTTC
>TRBV15|-|TRBD2|TRBJ2-1
CATSRDTALASGSGEQFF
TGTGCCACCAGCAGAGATACTGCCCTGGCTAGCGGGAGCGGTGAGCAGTTCTTC
>TRBV7-3|-|-|TRBJ1-3
CASSPDGNTIYF
TGTGCCAGCAGCCCTGACGGAAACACCATATATTTT
>TRBV27|once|TRBD2|TRBJ2-1
CASGQAGGPIYNEQFF
TGTGCCAGCGGACAAGCGGGAGGGCCCATCTACAATGAGCAGTTCTTC
>TRBV7-9|-|-|TRBJ2-7
CASSLGLREQYF
TGTGCCAGCAGCTTAGGGCTCCGCGAGCAGTACTTC
>TRBV7-9|-|-|TRBJ2-7
CASSLRGPSGPYVYEQYF
TGTGCCAGCAGCTTAAGGGGGCCTAGCGGCCCGTACGTCTACGAGCAGTACTTC
>TRBV7-8|-|-|TRBJ2-5
CASSPGSVRMETQYF
TGTGCCAGCAGCCCCGGGAGTGTTAGGATGGAGACCCAGTACTTC
>TRBV10-3|-|-|TRBJ1-1
CAIRGLQNTEAFF
TGTGCCATCAGGGGACTCCAGAACACTGAAGCTTTCTTT
>TRBV5-8|-|-|TRBJ2-1
CASSLGLIPSSYNEQFF
TGTGCCAGCAGCTTGGGACTGATACCTAGCTCCTACAATGAGCAGTTCTTC
>TRBV19|-|-|TRBJ1-2
CASSQGREFVGYTF
TGTGCCAGTAGTCAAGGCCGGGAATTCGTTGGCTACACCTTC
>TRBV7-2|once|TRBD1|TRBJ2-3
CASSFRFAPGQIPHTQYF
TGTGCCAGCAGCTTTCGCTTTGCTCCGGGACAGATACCACATACGCAGTATTTT
>TRBV6-1|-|-|TRBJ2-1
CASMQVPGGLNEQFF
TGTGCCAGCATGCAGGTCCCAGGGGGGCTCAATGAGCAGTTCTTC
>TRBV6-4|-|TRBD2|TRBJ2-1
CASSPGLESNEQFF
TGTGCCAGCAGTCCGGGACTAGAGTCCAATGAGCAGTTCTTC
>TRBV10-3|once|TRBD1|TRBJ2-5
CAISLTGGEVKTQYF
TGTGCCATCAGCTTGACAGGGGGCGAGGTCAAGACCCAGTACTTC
>TRBV29-1|-|TRBD1|TRBJ1-3
CSVKGTGGVNTIYF
TGCAGCGTAAAAGGGACAGGGGGCGTAAACACCATATATTTT
>TRBV27|-|-|TRBJ2-3
CASRSGPHITDTQYF
TGTGCCAGCAGATCGGGACCCCACATCACAGATACGCAGTATTTT
>TRBV4-1|-|TRBD1|TRBJ2-7
CASSRDQGAWEQYF
TGCGCCAGCAGCCGGGATCAGGGGGCGTGGGAGCAGTACTTC
>TRBV18|-|-|TRBJ1-1
CASSPPGGINTEAFF
TGTGCCAGCTCACCACCAGGGGGGATTAACACTGAAGCTTTCTTT
>TRBV27|-|-|TRBJ2-5
CASGVSEETQYF
TGTGCCAGCGGTGTAAGTGAGGAGACCCAGTACTTC
>TRBV19|-|TRBD1|TRBJ2-1
CASSIIGGTYNEQFF
TGTGCCAGTAGTATTATAGGGGGCACCTACAATGAGCAGTTCTTC
>TRBV5-1|-|-|TRBJ2-2
CASSTGTIGGELFF
TGCGCCAGCAGTACCGGGACAATCGGCGGGGAGCTGTTTTTT
>TRBV19|once|-|TRBJ1-4
CASIGSRDKLNEKLFF
TGTGCCAGTATCGGCTCCCGGGACAAGCTTAATGAAAAACTGTTTTTT
>TRBV5-1|-|-|TRBJ2-1
CASRRRDNEQFF
TGCGCCAGCAGGAGAAGAGACAATGAGCAGTTCTTC
>TRBV25-1|once|TRBD1|TRBJ2-7
CASSESGDRDTAYEQYF
TGTGCCAGCAGTGAATCTGGGGACAGGGATACCGCTTACGAGCAGTACTTC
>TRBV4-2|-|-|TRBJ2-5
CASSRSQYQETQYF
TGTGCCAGCAGCCGCTCACAGTATCAAGAGACCCAGTACTTC
>TRBV11-2|once|TRBD1|TRBJ1-5
CASSPRQGRNQPQHF
TGTGCCAGCAGCCCGCGACAGGGAAGGAACCAGCCCCAGCATTTT
>TRBV7-9|few|-|TRBJ2-7
CASSLLGNSEQYF
TGTGCCAGCAGCTTACTAGGCAATAGCGAGCAGTACTTC
>TRBV27|-|TRBD1|TRBJ1-1
CASRGQSRSEAFF
TGTGCCAGCAGGGGACAGAGTCGGTCTGAAGCTTTCTTT
>TRBV5-6|-|-|TRBJ1-1
CASSLVGQGFDTEAFF
TGTGCCAGCAGCTTGGTTGGGCAGGGCTTCGACACTGAAGCTTTCTTT
>TRBV28|few|-|TRBJ2-3
CASRGGTAFTDTQYF
TGTGCCAGCAGAGGGGGGACAGCATTCACAGATACGCAGTATTTT
>TRBV4-1|-|TRBD2|TRBJ2-1
CASSQVPSGRGSYNEQFF
TGCGCCAGCAGCCAAGTTCCTAGCGGGAGAGGGTCCTACAATGAGCAGTTCTTC
>TRBV5-4|once|TRBD2|TRBJ2-2
CASSPGGLWAPGELFF
TGTGCCAGCAGCCCGGGGGGACTTTGGGCTCCCGGGGAGCTGTTTTTT
>TRBV5-1|-|TRBD2|TRBJ2-7
CASSLRLAGANSYEQYF
TGCGCCAGCAGCTTAAGGCTAGCGGGAGCCAACTCCTACGAGCAGTACTTC
>TRBV6-5|once|-|TRBJ1-5
CASSFLGSNQPQHF
TGTGCCAGCAGTTTCCTAGGGAGCAATCAGCCCCAGCATTTT